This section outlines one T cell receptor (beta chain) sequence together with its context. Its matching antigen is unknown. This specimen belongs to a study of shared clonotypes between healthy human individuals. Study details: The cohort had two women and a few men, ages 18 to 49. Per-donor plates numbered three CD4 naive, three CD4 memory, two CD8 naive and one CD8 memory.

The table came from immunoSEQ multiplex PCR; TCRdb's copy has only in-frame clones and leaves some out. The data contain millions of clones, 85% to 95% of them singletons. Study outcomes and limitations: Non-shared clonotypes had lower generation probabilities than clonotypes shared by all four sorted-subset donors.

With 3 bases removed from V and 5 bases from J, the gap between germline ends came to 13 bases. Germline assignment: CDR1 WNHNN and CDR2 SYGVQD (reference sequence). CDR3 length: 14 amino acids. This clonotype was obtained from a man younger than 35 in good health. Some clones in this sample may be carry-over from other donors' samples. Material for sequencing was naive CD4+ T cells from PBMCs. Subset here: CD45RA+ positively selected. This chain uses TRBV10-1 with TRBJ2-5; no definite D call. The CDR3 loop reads CASSDPPSTETQYF. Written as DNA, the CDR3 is TGCGCCAGCAGTGACCCGCCGAGCACGGAGACCCAGTACTTC.